These 19 T cell receptor beta chains came from one sample sequenced in a study of OX40 agonist ivuxolimab in advanced cancers. Sequencing used immunoSEQ multiplex PCR; TCRdb keeps in-frame clones, though not all of them. The sample lists around 60,000 clones, 90% to 95% seen once, with under 2% in the top ten. This specimen consisted of CD4+ or CD8+ T cells sorted from blood, obtained in a trial of the OX40 agonist ivuxolimab. These receptors were collected from an adult with an advanced solid tumor such as melanoma, head and neck, liver or kidney cancer.

This chain links TRBV14 with TRBJ2-2; unclear D gene. Germline CDR1 SGHDN, CDR2 FVKESK. CDR3 length: 17 amino acids. The V gene lost 0 bases and the J gene lost 7 bases, with 18 bases spanning the gap. The CDR3 sequence is CASSQDRSHGRGGELFF. CDR3 DNA: TGTGCCAGCAGCCAAGATCGGTCACACGGCCGTGGCGGGGAGCTGTTTTTT. Full variable domain (missing parts from reference TRBV14 and TRBJ2-2): EAGVTQFPSHSVIEKGQTVTLRCDPISGHDNLYWYRRVMGKEIKFLLHFVKESKQDESGMPNNRFLAERTGGTYSTLKVQPAELEDSGVYFCASSQDRSHGRGGELFFGEGSRLTVL.

The chain combines TRBV30 with TRBJ2-1, with D maybe TRBD1 (7 bases). V shed 0 bases and J shed 7 bases, with 16 bases lying between them. The germline V gene encodes CDR1 GTSNPN and CDR2 SVGIG (reference sequence). CDR3 length equals 15 residues. CDR3 protein: CAWSVRDRGRNEQFF. The DNA for the CDR3 is TGTGCCTGGAGTGTTCGGGACAGAGGGAGGAATGAGCAGTTCTTC. The whole variable domain, filled in from reference TRBV30 and TRBJ2-1, reads SQTIHQWPATLVQPVGSPLSLECTVEGTSNPNLYWYRQAAGRGLQLLFYSVGIGQISSEVPQNLSASRPQDRQFILSSKKLLLSDSGFYLCAWSVRDRGRNEQFFGPGTRLTVL.

The V call is TRBV6-5, the J call TRBJ2-3; no definite D call. Germline V lookup: CDR1 MNHEY, CDR2 SVGAGI. The V gene lost 7 bases and the J gene lost 1 base, with 12 bases spanning the gap. This CDR3 is built from 14 residues. DNA for the CDR3: TGTGCCAGCACTAAAACATGGGGCACAGATACGCAGTATTTT. This encodes CASTKTWGTDTQYF.

The V gene is TRBV30, the J gene TRBJ1-5, with 9 positions matching TRBD1. Trimming took 4 bases from V and 1 from J; bases not matched to a gene: 5. The CDR3 runs to 15 residues. From germline, CDR1 is GTSNPN and CDR2 SVGIG (reference sequence). The CDR3 sequence is CAWTTGGSSNQPQHF. DNA of the CDR3: TGTGCCTGGACCACAGGGGGCTCAAGCAATCAGCCCCAGCATTTT.

The gene calls are TRBV11-1 and TRBJ2-2; the D call may be TRBD1 or TRBD2 (5 bases each). The CDR3 spans 14 residues. From germline, CDR1 is SGHAT and CDR2 FQDESV (reference sequence). V lost 5 bases and J 4 bases, leaving 11 bases between the germline ends. CDR3 residues: CASSGKGTTGELFF. For the CDR3, the DNA is TGTGCCAGCAGCGGCAAGGGGACCACCGGGGAGCTGTTTTTT.

The chain employs TRBV30 and TRBJ1-1; D gene uncertain. V was cut by 3 bases and J by 1 base, with 12 bases left in between. The germline V gene has CDR1 GTSNPN and CDR2 SVGIG (reference sequence). The CDR3 runs to 14 residues. The CDR3 nucleotides are TGTGCCTGGAGGACCGACCGATGGAACACTGAAGCTTTCTTT. As protein: CAWRTDRWNTEAFF.

The chain joins TRBV20-1 to TRBJ2-3; D unclear. With 3 bases removed from V and 5 bases from J, the gap between germline ends came to 3 bases. This CDR3 comprises 10 residues. Germline V gene lookup returns CDR1 DFQATT and CDR2 SNEGSKA (reference sequence). The CDR3 spells CSASIDTQYF. DNA of the CDR3: TGCAGTGCTAGTATAGATACGCAGTATTTT.

The sample holds one count of this clone. This chain joins TRBV6-5 and TRBJ1-3, with 7 bases identical to TRBD1. V shed 6 bases, J shed 3 bases, and the junction held 5 bases outside the gene matches. The CDR3 covers 14 residues. The germline V gene has CDR1 MNHEY and CDR2 SVGAGI. The CDR3 DNA follows: TGTGCCAGCAGGTCACAGGGGTATGGAAACACCATATATTTT. Translation gives CASRSQGYGNTIYF.

The chain is built from TRBV13 and TRBJ1-1; unclear D gene. Germline values: CDR1 PRHDT, CDR2 FYEKMQ (reference sequence). Trimming removed 4 bases from V and 11 bases from J, with 17 bases in between. CDR3 length equals 13 residues. CDR3 in amino acids: CASSSPSRVAAFF. CDR3 nucleotides: TGTGCCAGCAGCTCCCCCAGCCGCGTCGCGGCTTTCTTT. Complete variable domain (other parts from reference TRBV13 and TRBJ1-1): AAGVIQSPRHLIKEKRETATLKCYPIPRHDTVYWYQQGPGQDPQFLISFYEKMQSDKGSIPDRFSAQQFSDYHSELNMSSLELGDSALYFCASSSPSRVAAFFGQGTRLTVV.

The sample holds one count of this clone. The chain recombines TRBV7-8 with TRBJ2-1; D is unresolved. CDR3 size: 18 residues. Germline V gene sequence: CDR1 SGHVS, CDR2 FQNEAQ. V shed 1 base and J shed 4 bases, with 20 bases lying between them. In nucleotides, the CDR3 is TGTGCCAGCAGCTTAGGGAGAGGTTGGGCCAGGAATTACAATGAGCAGTTCTTC. This codes for CASSLGRGWARNYNEQFF. The full variable domain, completed using reference TRBV7-8 and TRBJ2-1, is GAGVSQSPRYKVAKRGQDVALRCDPISGHVSLFWYQQALGQGPEFLTYFQNEAQLDKSGLPSDRFFAERPEGSVSTLKIQRTQQEDSAVYLCASSLGRGWARNYNEQFFGPGTRLTVL.

The V gene is TRBV19, the J gene TRBJ2-2; D is tentatively TRBD1 or TRBD2 (6 bases each). The CDR3 consists of 15 residues. Germline CDR1 and CDR2: LNHDA and SQIVND (reference sequence). V was clipped by 4 bases and J by 4 bases, with 13 bases between them. The CDR3 is CASSKWGALTGELFF. The CDR3 bases are TGTGCCAGTAGTAAATGGGGGGCCCTCACCGGGGAGCTGTTTTTT.

The chain carries TRBV7-6 and TRBJ2-7; D not certain. CDR1 is SGHVS, CDR2 FNYEAQ, per germline. V was pared by 2 bases and J by 1 base, with 9 bases between. CDR3 length: 14 residues. The DNA of the CDR3 is TGTGCCAGCAGCTTAAATAGCCGGTCCTACGAGCAGTACTTC. Its translation is CASSLNSRSYEQYF.

The V and J genes are TRBV25-1 and TRBJ1-2; D uncertain. V was clipped by 3 bases and J by 4 bases, with 18 bases between them. Germline V gene data show CDR1 as MGHDK and CDR2 as SYGVNS. CDR3 size: 16 residues. CDR3 loop: CASSESTLSGIYGYTF. The CDR3 coding sequence is TGTGCCAGCAGTGAGTCGACACTCTCCGGAATCTATGGCTACACCTTC.

This rearrangement joins TRBV5-1 to TRBJ2-5, with 8 bases identical to TRBD1. V lost 4 bases and J lost 1; bases outside the gene matches: 9. Looked up from germline, CDR1 is SGHRS and CDR2 is YFSETQ. The CDR3 is 16 residues long. Written as DNA, the CDR3 is TGCGCCAGCAGCCCCCTCACAGGGGGAGGCCAAGAGACCCAGTACTTC. It specifies CASSPLTGGGQETQYF. Full variable domain (remainder filled in from reference TRBV5-1 and TRBJ2-5): KAGVTQTPRYLIKTRGQQVTLSCSPISGHRSVSWYQQTPGQGLQFLFEYFSETQRNKGNFPGRFSGRQFSNSRSEMNVSTLELGDSALYLCASSPLTGGGQETQYFGPGTRLLVL.

V and J are TRBV5-1 and TRBJ1-5; D gene ambiguous. V was cut by 0 bases and J by 3 bases, with 4 bases left in between. This CDR3 contains 13 residues. Germline values: CDR1 SGHRS, CDR2 YFSETQ. The CDR3 DNA sequence: TGCGCCAGCAGCTTGGACACCAATCAGCCCCAGCATTTT. It is translated as CASSLDTNQPQHF.

This clone was seen only a few times. The CDR3 coding sequence is TGTGCCAGCAGCCAAGCTTACGGGACAGGGGGTAGTTCTGGAAACACCATATATTTT. Translated: CASSQAYGTGGSSGNTIYF. The genes are TRBV4-2 and TRBJ1-3, with TRBD1 identical over 11 bases. The V gene end was trimmed by 1 base and the J gene end by 1 base; junction bases not matched to a gene: 9. CDR1 is LGHNA and CDR2 is YNFKEQ in the germline V gene. The CDR3 has 19 amino acids.

The chain joins TRBV10-1 to TRBJ2-3; TRBD2 aligns across 7 bases. The CDR3 runs 13 residues. The ends lost 6 bases at V and 4 bases at J; junction bases unmatched: 4. Germline CDR1 reads WNHNN; CDR2 reads SYGVQD (reference sequence). The CDR3 loop reads CASSRGGADTQYF. CDR3 DNA sequence: TGCGCCAGCAGCCGCGGGGGAGCAGATACGCAGTATTTT.

The CDR3 sequence is CASSQDRDTGELFF. The CDR3 DNA is TGCGCCAGCAGCCAAGATCGTGACACCGGGGAGCTGTTTTTT. The V call is TRBV4-1, the J call TRBJ2-2; D ambiguous. The ends were cut back, 0 bases at V and 3 bases at J, with 5 bases in the middle. The CDR3 is made up of 14 amino acids. The germline gives CDR1 MGHRA, CDR2 YSYEKL.

The J gene is TRBJ1-6, the V gene TRBV4-1; tentatively, D is TRBD1 (5 bases). The V gene's germline CDR1 is MGHRA and CDR2 YSYEKL. The CDR3 sequence is 17 residues long. The germline V and J ends were trimmed by 0 bases and 7 bases, with 16 bases remaining between them. CDR3 amino acids: CASSQEGSGAGNSPLHF. In nucleotides, the CDR3 is TGCGCCAGCAGCCAAGAGGGGTCCGGGGCGGGCAATTCACCCCTCCACTTT.